This is a list of T cell receptor beta chains from one sample in a study of blood T cells in healthy people across ages. TCRdb re-derived calls from the 5' RACE reads in MiXCR, one entry per CDR3 protein. In the table there are 550,000 to 750,000 distinct CDR3 sequences, under 25% of which are singletons. Sequenced sample: blood. These TCRs come from a man between 65 and 85 years old in good health. The CDR3 runs from the conserved cysteine through the conserved F or W. D genes are given only for firm matches. Clone size is stated in some rows and not others, as once, few, many or a class when expanded.

j_call: TRBJ2-5
v_call: TRBV6-2/TRBV6-3
d_call: TRBD1
clone_size: -
cdr3_nt: TGTGCCAGCAGTGACACCGGGACAGCCCAAGAGACCCAGTACTTC
cdr3_aa: CASSDTGTAQETQYF

j_call: TRBJ1-3
v_call: TRBV9
d_call: -
clone_size: few
cdr3_nt: TGTGCCAGCAGCGTAGCTACGGGGACCTCTGGAAACACCATATATTTT
cdr3_aa: CASSVATGTSGNTIYF

j_call: TRBJ2-1
v_call: TRBV20-1
d_call: -
clone_size: many
cdr3_nt: TGCAGTGCTCTCCGGCGTAGCGGCGCCTTGAATGAGCAGTTCTTC
cdr3_aa: CSALRRSGALNEQFF

j_call: TRBJ2-1
v_call: TRBV27
d_call: TRBD2
clone_size: -
cdr3_nt: TGTGCCAGCAGTTTATTCCTAGCGGGAACCTACAATGAGCAGTTCTTC
cdr3_aa: CASSLFLAGTYNEQFF

j_call: TRBJ2-7
v_call: TRBV7-2
d_call: -
clone_size: many
cdr3_nt: TGTGCCAGCAGCTTACAACGGGAGAGTACCTACGAGCAGTACTTC
cdr3_aa: CASSLQRESTYEQYF

j_call: TRBJ2-5
v_call: TRBV20-1
d_call: -
clone_size: few
cdr3_nt: TGCAGTGCCACCCGAACCCGGGGACAAGAGACCCAGTACTTC
cdr3_aa: CSATRTRGQETQYF

j_call: TRBJ2-3
v_call: TRBV12-3/TRBV12-4
d_call: TRBD1
clone_size: few
cdr3_nt: TGTGCCAGCAGCCCCCCGCCGGGACAGGGGCGCACAGATACGCAGTATTTT
cdr3_aa: CASSPPPGQGRTDTQYF

j_call: TRBJ2-1
v_call: TRBV4-1
d_call: -
clone_size: few
cdr3_nt: TGCGCCAGCAGCCAGGGGCCAGGGGTATACAATGAGCAGTTCTTC
cdr3_aa: CASSQGPGVYNEQFF

j_call: TRBJ2-6
v_call: TRBV20-1
d_call: TRBD2
clone_size: -
cdr3_nt: TGCAGTGCTAGGAACCCCGGACTAGCGGGATTTCCTGGGGCCAACGTCCTGACTTTC
cdr3_aa: CSARNPGLAGFPGANVLTF

j_call: TRBJ2-5
v_call: TRBV24-1
d_call: -
clone_size: -
cdr3_nt: TGTGCCACCAGTGACGGACGAAATCAAGAGACCCAGTACTTC
cdr3_aa: CATSDGRNQETQYF

j_call: TRBJ2-3
v_call: TRBV2
d_call: -
clone_size: many
cdr3_nt: TGTGCCAGCACCGGAGGGTTTGCAGATACGCAGTATTTT
cdr3_aa: CASTGGFADTQYF

j_call: TRBJ2-3
v_call: TRBV12-3/TRBV12-4
d_call: TRBD2
clone_size: few
cdr3_nt: TGTGCCAGCAGTTCTGGGCTAGCGGGAGGGATTAGCACAGATACGCAGTATTTT
cdr3_aa: CASSSGLAGGISTDTQYF

j_call: TRBJ2-2
v_call: TRBV5-1
d_call: -
clone_size: few
cdr3_nt: TGCGCCAGCTCCCCCGGGACAAGAACCACCGGGGAGCTGTTTTTT
cdr3_aa: CASSPGTRTTGELFF

j_call: TRBJ1-5
v_call: TRBV7-9
d_call: TRBD1
clone_size: few
cdr3_nt: TGTGCCAGCAGCTTAGCGCAGGGGGTGAATAGCAATCAGCCCCAGCATTTT
cdr3_aa: CASSLAQGVNSNQPQHF

j_call: TRBJ2-2
v_call: TRBV7-9
d_call: TRBD2
clone_size: few
cdr3_nt: TGTGCCAGCAGCTTAGATGGACTAGGAACCGGGGAGCTGTTTTTT
cdr3_aa: CASSLDGLGTGELFF

j_call: TRBJ2-1
v_call: TRBV20-1
d_call: TRBD2
clone_size: few
cdr3_nt: TGCAGTGCTAGAAGGCTAGCGGGAGGTTATGAGCAGTTCTTC
cdr3_aa: CSARRLAGGYEQFF

j_call: TRBJ1-4
v_call: TRBV3-1
d_call: -
clone_size: -
cdr3_nt: TGTGCCAGCAGCCAAGATGGGTGCGGGGGCCGGACTAATGAAAAACTGTTTTTT
cdr3_aa: CASSQDGCGGRTNEKLFF

j_call: TRBJ2-5
v_call: TRBV20-1
d_call: TRBD2
clone_size: many
cdr3_nt: TGCAGTGCTATGGAGGGAGGGCCGGGAGAGACCCAGTACTTC
cdr3_aa: CSAMEGGPGETQYF

j_call: TRBJ2-7
v_call: TRBV3-1
d_call: -
clone_size: few
cdr3_nt: TGTGCCAGCAGCCAGGTTCTAGGGTACCTAGGGGAGCAGTACTTC
cdr3_aa: CASSQVLGYLGEQYF

j_call: TRBJ2-7
v_call: TRBV20-1
d_call: TRBD1
clone_size: -
cdr3_nt: TGCAGTGCTAGGGAACAAGACAGGGTGAGGGGCGAGCAGTACTTC
cdr3_aa: CSAREQDRVRGEQYF

j_call: TRBJ2-1
v_call: TRBV6-2/TRBV6-3
d_call: TRBD2
clone_size: few
cdr3_nt: TGTGCCAGCCGGGAGGTTGGGTTAGATGAGCAGTTCTTC
cdr3_aa: CASREVGLDEQFF

j_call: TRBJ2-3
v_call: TRBV2
d_call: TRBD2
clone_size: few
cdr3_nt: TGTGCCAGCAGTGTGGGGTCTAGCGGGAGTTCTGGTACGCAGTATTTT
cdr3_aa: CASSVGSSGSSGTQYF

j_call: TRBJ2-3
v_call: TRBV6-5
d_call: TRBD2
clone_size: -
cdr3_nt: TGTGCCAGCAGTTACTCGGGACTAGGTCCAGATACGCAGTATTTT
cdr3_aa: CASSYSGLGPDTQYF

j_call: TRBJ1-2
v_call: TRBV20-1
d_call: TRBD1
clone_size: few
cdr3_nt: TGCAGCCTTAACCCGGGACAGGTTAACTATGACTACACCTTC
cdr3_aa: CSLNPGQVNYDYTF

j_call: TRBJ2-7
v_call: TRBV29-1
d_call: -
clone_size: many
cdr3_nt: TGCAGCGTTGAAATACTGGGGGGGGCCCACGAGCAGTACTTC
cdr3_aa: CSVEILGGAHEQYF

j_call: TRBJ2-4
v_call: TRBV20-1
d_call: -
clone_size: -
cdr3_nt: TGCAGTGCTCAGCTAGTAGCCAAAAACATTCAGTACTTC
cdr3_aa: CSAQLVAKNIQYF

j_call: TRBJ2-1
v_call: TRBV20-1
d_call: TRBD2
clone_size: many
cdr3_nt: TGCAGTGCTAGAGATTCGGAAAGCGGGAGGGCCATCAATGAGCAGTTCTTC
cdr3_aa: CSARDSESGRAINEQFF

j_call: TRBJ2-1
v_call: TRBV15
d_call: TRBD1
clone_size: few
cdr3_nt: TGTGCCACCAGAGGACAGGGAGTAGGAAACAATGAGCAGTTCTTC
cdr3_aa: CATRGQGVGNNEQFF

j_call: TRBJ2-5
v_call: TRBV10-3
d_call: TRBD2
clone_size: many
cdr3_nt: TGTGCCACGAATAGCGGGAGGTTCCAAGAGACCCAGTACTTC
cdr3_aa: CATNSGRFQETQYF